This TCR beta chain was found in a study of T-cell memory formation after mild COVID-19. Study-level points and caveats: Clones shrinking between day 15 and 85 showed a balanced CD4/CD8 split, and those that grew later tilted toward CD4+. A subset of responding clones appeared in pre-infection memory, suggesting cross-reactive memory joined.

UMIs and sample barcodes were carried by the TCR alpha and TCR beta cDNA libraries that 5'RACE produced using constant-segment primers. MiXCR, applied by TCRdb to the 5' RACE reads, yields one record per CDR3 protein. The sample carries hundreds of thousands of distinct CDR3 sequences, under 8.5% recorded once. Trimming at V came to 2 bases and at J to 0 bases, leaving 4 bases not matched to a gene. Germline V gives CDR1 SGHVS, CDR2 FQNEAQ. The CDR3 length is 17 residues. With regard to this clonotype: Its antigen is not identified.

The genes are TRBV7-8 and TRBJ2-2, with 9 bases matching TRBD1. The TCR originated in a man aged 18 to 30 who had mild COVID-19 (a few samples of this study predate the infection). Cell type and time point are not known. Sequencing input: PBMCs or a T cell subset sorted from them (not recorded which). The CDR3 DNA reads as TGTGCCAGCAGCTTACCCCGGGACAGGGCGAACACCGGGGAGCTGTTTTTT. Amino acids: CASSLPRDRANTGELFF.